This section outlines one TCR beta chain sequence together with its context. Its antigen remains unknown. Profiling relied on immunoSEQ multiplex PCR, and the TCRdb table lists in-frame clones only, not all of them. Among about 350,000 clones listed, about 87% were seen once. Trimming shortened V by 2 bases and J by 7 bases, and 15 bases separated the two germline ends. The germline CDR1 and CDR2 sequences are GTSNPN and SVGIG (reference sequence). The length of the CDR3 is 15 residues. These data are taken from a study of Ad26.COV2.S vaccination and SARS-CoV-2 variants. Study context: Once or twice, 56 days apart, Ad26.COV2.S was delivered intramuscularly. Notes on the study in general: Similar non-spike TCR breadth was seen in vaccine and placebo recipients. TCR breadth and depth estimates may have understated total T cell responses.

Treatment indicated: 19 received Ad26.COV2.S at low or high dose, single or two shots; 5 received placebo; per-sample allocation not given. Specimens were obtained on day 63 following the first vaccine or placebo injection. The receptor was isolated from a person aged 18-60 years who received the Ad26.COV2.S COVID-19 vaccine or a placebo. The specimen was peripheral blood, collected in a trial of Ad26.COV2.S vaccine versus placebo. The rearrangement joins TRBV30 to TRBJ1-6; D is ambiguous. In nucleotides, the CDR3 is TGTGCCTGGAGTACTAGAAGCCCAGTCAATTCACCCCTCCACTTT. It specifies CAWSTRSPVNSPLHF. Drawing the rest from reference TRBV30 and TRBJ1-6, the complete variable domain is SQTIHQWPATLVQPVGSPLSLECTVEGTSNPNLYWYRQAAGRGLQLLFYSVGIGQISSEVPQNLSASRPQDRQFILSSKKLLLSDSGFYLCAWSTRSPVNSPLHFGNGTRLTVT.